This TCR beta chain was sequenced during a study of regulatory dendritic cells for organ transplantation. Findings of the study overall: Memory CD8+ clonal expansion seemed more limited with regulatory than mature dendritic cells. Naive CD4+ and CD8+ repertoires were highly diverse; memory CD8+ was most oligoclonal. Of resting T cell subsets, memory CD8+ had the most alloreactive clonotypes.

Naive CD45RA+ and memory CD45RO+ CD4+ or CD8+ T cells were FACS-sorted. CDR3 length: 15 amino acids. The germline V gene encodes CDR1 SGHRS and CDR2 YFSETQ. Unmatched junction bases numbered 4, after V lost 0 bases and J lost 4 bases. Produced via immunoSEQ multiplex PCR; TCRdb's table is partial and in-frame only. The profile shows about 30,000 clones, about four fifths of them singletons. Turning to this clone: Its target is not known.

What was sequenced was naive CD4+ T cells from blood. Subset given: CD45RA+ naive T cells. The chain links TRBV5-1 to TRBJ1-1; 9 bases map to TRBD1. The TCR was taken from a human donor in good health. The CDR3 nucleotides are TGCGCCAGCAGCTTGGGTAGGACAGGGGCCACTGAAGCTTTCTTT. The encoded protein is CASSLGRTGATEAFF.